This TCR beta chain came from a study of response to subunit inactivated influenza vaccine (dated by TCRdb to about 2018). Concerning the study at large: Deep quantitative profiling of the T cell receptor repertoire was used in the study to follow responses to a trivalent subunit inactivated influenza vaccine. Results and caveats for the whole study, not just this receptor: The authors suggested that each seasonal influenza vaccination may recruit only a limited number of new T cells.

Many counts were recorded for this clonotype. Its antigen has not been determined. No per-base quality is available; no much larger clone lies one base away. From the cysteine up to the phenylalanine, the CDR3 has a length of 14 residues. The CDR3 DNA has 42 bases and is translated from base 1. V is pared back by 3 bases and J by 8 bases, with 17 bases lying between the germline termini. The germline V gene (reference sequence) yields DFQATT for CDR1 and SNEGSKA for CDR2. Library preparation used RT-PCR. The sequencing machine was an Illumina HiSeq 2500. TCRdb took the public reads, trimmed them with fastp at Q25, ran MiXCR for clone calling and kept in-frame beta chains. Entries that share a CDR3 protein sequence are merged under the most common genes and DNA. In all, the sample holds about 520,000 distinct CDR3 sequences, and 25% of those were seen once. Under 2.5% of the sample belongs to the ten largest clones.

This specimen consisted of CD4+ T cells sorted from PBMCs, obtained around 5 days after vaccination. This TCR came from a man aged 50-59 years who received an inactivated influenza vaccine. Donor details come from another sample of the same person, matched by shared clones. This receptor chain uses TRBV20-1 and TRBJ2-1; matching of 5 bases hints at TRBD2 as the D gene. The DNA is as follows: TGCAGTGCTAGCACCCTAGCCCTTCTCGATGAGCAGTTCTTC. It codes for CSASTLALLDEQFF.